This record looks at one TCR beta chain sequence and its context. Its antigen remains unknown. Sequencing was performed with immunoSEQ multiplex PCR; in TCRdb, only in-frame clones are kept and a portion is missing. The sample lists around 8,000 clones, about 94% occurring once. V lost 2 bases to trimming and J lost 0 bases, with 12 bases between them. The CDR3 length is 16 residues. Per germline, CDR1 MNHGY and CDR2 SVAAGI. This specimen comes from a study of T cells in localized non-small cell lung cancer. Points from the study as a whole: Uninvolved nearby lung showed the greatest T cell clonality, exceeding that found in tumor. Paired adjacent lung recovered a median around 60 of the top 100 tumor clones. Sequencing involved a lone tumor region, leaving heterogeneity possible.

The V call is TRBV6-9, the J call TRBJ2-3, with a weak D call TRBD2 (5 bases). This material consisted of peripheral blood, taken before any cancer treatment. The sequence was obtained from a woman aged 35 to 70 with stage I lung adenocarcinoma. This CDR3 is CASSYGSYPSTDTQYF. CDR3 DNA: TGTGCCAGCAGTTATGGGAGTTACCCTAGCACAGATACGCAGTATTTT.